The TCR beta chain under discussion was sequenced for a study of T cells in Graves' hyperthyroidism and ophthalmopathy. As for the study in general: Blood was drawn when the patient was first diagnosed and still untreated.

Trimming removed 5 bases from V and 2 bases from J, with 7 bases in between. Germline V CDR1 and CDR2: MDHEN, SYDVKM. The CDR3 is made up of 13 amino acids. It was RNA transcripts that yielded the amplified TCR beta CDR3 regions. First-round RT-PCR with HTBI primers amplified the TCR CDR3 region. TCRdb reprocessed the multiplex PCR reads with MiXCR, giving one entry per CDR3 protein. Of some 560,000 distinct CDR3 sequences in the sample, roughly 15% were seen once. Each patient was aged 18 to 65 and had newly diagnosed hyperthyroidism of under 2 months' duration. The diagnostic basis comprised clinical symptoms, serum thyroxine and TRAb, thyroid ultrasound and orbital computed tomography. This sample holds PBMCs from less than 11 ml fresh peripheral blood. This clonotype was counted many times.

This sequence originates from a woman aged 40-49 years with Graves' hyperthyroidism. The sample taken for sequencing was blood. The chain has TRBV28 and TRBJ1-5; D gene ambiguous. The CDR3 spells CASSTGGNQPQHF. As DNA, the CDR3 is TGTGCCAGCAGTACGGGCGGCAATCAGCCCCAGCATTTT.